This T cell receptor (beta chain) is drawn from a study of T-cell memory formation after mild COVID-19. Study-wide background: Most TCR clusters belonged to a single donor. Overall study results and limits: Clones that contracted from day 15 to 85 were balanced CD4/CD8, while later expanders leaned CD4+. SARS-CoV-2 specificity was not confirmed for second-wave clones peaking on day 37. The CD4+ clones that contracted clustered mainly within CM and EM, and the CD8+ clones concentrated in EMRA.

Points on this clonotype: The target antigen is unknown.

With 2 bases removed from V and 4 bases from J, the gap between germline ends came to 5 bases. Per the germline V gene, CDR1 is MNHEY and CDR2 is SVGEGT. This CDR3 contains 12 residues. TCRdb ran MiXCR on the 5' RACE reads and lists one entry per CDR3 protein. In the table there are about 190,000 distinct CDR3 sequences, about a sixth of which are singletons. This sequence originates from an adult woman who had mild COVID-19 (a few samples of this study predate the infection). Cell type and time point are not known. The chain recombines TRBV6-2 or TRBV6-3 with TRBJ1-1; D is unclear. The sequenced sample consisted of PBMCs or a T cell subset sorted from them (not recorded which). Here the CDR3 reads CASSYVGTEAFF. The CDR3 DNA reads TGTGCCAGCAGTTACGTGGGCACTGAAGCTTTCTTT.